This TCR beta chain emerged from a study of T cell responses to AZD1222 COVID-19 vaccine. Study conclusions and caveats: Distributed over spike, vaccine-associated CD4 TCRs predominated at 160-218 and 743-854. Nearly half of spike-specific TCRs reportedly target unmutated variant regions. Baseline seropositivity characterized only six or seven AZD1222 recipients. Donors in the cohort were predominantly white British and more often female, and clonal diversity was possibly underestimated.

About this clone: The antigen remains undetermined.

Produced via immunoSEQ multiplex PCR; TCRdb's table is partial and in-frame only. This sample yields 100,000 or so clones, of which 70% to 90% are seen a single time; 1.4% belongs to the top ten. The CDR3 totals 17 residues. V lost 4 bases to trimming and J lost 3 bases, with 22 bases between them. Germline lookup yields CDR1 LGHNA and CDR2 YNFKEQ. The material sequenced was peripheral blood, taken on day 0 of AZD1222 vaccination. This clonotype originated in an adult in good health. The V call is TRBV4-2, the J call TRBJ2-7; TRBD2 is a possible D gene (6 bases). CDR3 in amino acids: CASSPYRRGLPSYEQYF. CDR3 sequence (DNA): TGTGCCAGCAGCCCCTATCGGAGAGGACTACCCAGCTACGAGCAGTACTTC.